This T cell receptor (beta chain) stems from a study of Ad26.COV2.S vaccination and SARS-CoV-2 variants. Overall study results and limits: Vaccine recipients surpassed placebo recipients in spike-specific TCR breadth.

Treatment specified: some 20 received Ad26.COV2.S at low or high dose, single or two shots; 5 received placebo; per-sample allocation not given. It was on day 63 after the first vaccine or placebo injection that samples were taken. Looked up from germline, CDR1 is LNHNV and CDR2 is YYDKDF (reference sequence). The ends were cut back, 0 bases at V and 0 bases at J, with 12 bases in the middle. This CDR3 has 16 amino acids. Using immunoSEQ multiplex PCR, the repertoire was profiled, and TCRdb retains in-frame clones only, with some absent. The sample lists approximately 410,000 clones, roughly 90% seen once, with about 4% in the top ten. About this clone: Antigen unknown.

The chain carries TRBV15 and TRBJ2-7; D is unclear. The material was peripheral blood, obtained in a trial of Ad26.COV2.S vaccine versus placebo. This TCR was sampled from a person between 18 and 65 years old who received the Ad26.COV2.S COVID-19 vaccine or a placebo. The CDR3: CATSRDSPPFSYEQYF. In nucleotides, the CDR3 is TGTGCCACCAGCAGAGATAGTCCACCTTTCTCCTACGAGCAGTACTTC. The full variable domain, in which reference TRBV15 and TRBJ2-7 provide the parts outside the CDR3, is DAMVIQNPRYQVTQFGKPVTLSCSQTLNHNVMYWYQQKSSQAPKLLFHYYDKDFNNEADTPDNFQSRRPNTSFCFLDIRSPGLGDTAMYLCATSRDSPPFSYEQYFGPGTRLTVT.